Shown below are 17 T cell receptor beta chains from a single sample sequenced in a study of vaccination effects on CD4 cells after COVID-19. Before sequencing took place, the ViraFEST assay used viral peptide pools to expand antigen-specific CD4+ T cells. On approximately day 9 of culture, CD4+ T cells were separated out. Two doses of BNT162b2 or mRNA-1273 vaccine were administered to participants. Sequencing used immunoSEQ multiplex PCR; TCRdb keeps in-frame clones, though not all of them. The sample shows about 66,000 clones, 76% of them seen only once. No antigen is known for these receptors. This specimen consisted of CD4+ T cells from PBMCs cultured with HCoV-OC43 spike peptides, obtained after COVID-19 vaccination. The subset here: HCoV-OC43 spike overlapping peptide pool stimulation. The receptors were sampled from a human donor who received a COVID-19 vaccine.

This chain uses TRBV5-6 with TRBJ2-3, with D tentatively TRBD2 (6 bases). The CDR3 totals 17 residues. Looked up from germline, CDR1 is SGHDT and CDR2 is YYEEEE. V lost 0 bases to trimming and J lost 5 bases, with 19 bases between them. CDR3 sequence: CASSLGAQGLLVDTQYF. CDR3 in DNA: TGTGCCAGCAGCTTGGGGGCCCAGGGACTTCTCGTAGATACGCAGTATTTT.

The chain combines TRBV7-2 with TRBJ1-2, with 9 bases identical to TRBD1. The CDR3 spans 12 residues. J lost 8 bases, V lost 5 bases, and 3 bases had no gene match. The germline V gene encodes CDR1 SGHTA and CDR2 FQGNSA. The CDR3 sequence is CASSRTGDGYTF. CDR3 bases: TGTGCCAGCAGCCGGACAGGGGACGGCTACACCTTC.

The chain employs TRBV5-1 and TRBJ2-1, with 9 bases fitting TRBD1. There are 15 residues in the CDR3. Germline assignment: CDR1 SGHRS and CDR2 YFSETQ. Trimming removed 3 bases from V and 6 bases from J; junction bases left unmatched: 7. The DNA for the CDR3 is TGCGCCAGCAGCTGGGGGACAGGGTCGGGCAATGAGCAGTTCTTC. It is translated as CASSWGTGSGNEQFF. The full variable domain, with the rest looked up from reference TRBV5-1 and TRBJ2-1, is KAGVTQTPRYLIKTRGQQVTLSCSPISGHRSVSWYQQTPGQGLQFLFEYFSETQRNKGNFPGRFSGRQFSNSRSEMNVSTLELGDSALYLCASSWGTGSGNEQFFGPGTRLTVL.

The chain employs TRBV10-3 and TRBJ2-3; D is perhaps TRBD1 (5 bases). V shed 6 bases and J shed 0 bases, with 10 bases lying between them. The CDR3 loop spans 14 amino acids. Germline CDR1 and CDR2: ENHRY and SYGVKD. DNA for the CDR3: TGTGCCATCAGAGATACAGGAAGCACAGATACGCAGTATTTT. Amino acid sequence: CAIRDTGSTDTQYF.

This chain uses TRBV2 with TRBJ2-7, with 7 bases fitting TRBD1. CDR1 is SNHLY, CDR2 FYNNEI, per germline. V lost 4 bases and J lost 2; bases outside the gene matches: 2. The CDR3 consists of 13 residues. The CDR3 region has the DNA TGTGCCAGCAGTGTGGGACAGACCTACGAGCAGTACGTC. Translation: CASSVGQTYEQYV.

The genes are TRBV9 and TRBJ2-2; 7 bases agree with TRBD2. From germline, CDR1 is SGDLS and CDR2 YYNGEE. The CDR3 is 17 residues long. Trimming at V came to 3 bases and at J to 6 bases, leaving 14 bases not matched to a gene. In nucleotides, the CDR3 is TGTGCCAGCAGCGCAAGGGGAAGGGGAGGGCTGGCCGGGGAGCTGTTTTTT. Translation gives CASSARGRGGLAGELFF.

This clone appeared a few times. The CDR3 here is CASSGPSPGEGFNEKLFF. The CDR3 nucleotides read TGTGCCAGCAGTGGCCCGAGTCCGGGCGAAGGGTTTAATGAAAAACTGTTTTTT. J is TRBJ1-4 and V is TRBV6-1; no clear D gene. CDR3 length: 18 amino acids. The V end was cut by 4 bases, the J end by 4 bases, with 22 bases between. Germline CDR1 MNHNS, CDR2 SASEGT.

This clone was detected only a few times. V is TRBV7-2 and J is TRBJ1-1; D ambiguous. Germline V lookup: CDR1 SGHTA, CDR2 FQGNSA. The CDR3 extends over 13 amino acids. Trimming removed 1 base at V and 2 bases at J, with 5 bases between. The DNA for the CDR3 is TGTGCCAGCAGCTTAGTGGATAACACTGAAGCTTTCTTT. Translated, it gives CASSLVDNTEAFF.

V gene TRBV7-9 combines with J gene TRBJ2-3; D call uncertain. The CDR3 has 17 residues. The germline V gene has CDR1 SEHNR and CDR2 FQNEAQ (reference sequence). Trimming shortened V by 3 bases and J by 3 bases, and 19 bases separated the two germline ends. CDR3 sequence: CASSFPLAGYGTDTQYF. In DNA, the CDR3 is TGTGCCAGCAGCTTTCCCCTCGCCGGGTACGGGACAGATACGCAGTATTTT.

This clone was found a few times. J is TRBJ1-6 and V is TRBV7-2, with 7 bases matching TRBD1. The germline V gene encodes CDR1 SGHTA and CDR2 FQGNSA. The CDR3 consists of 16 residues. The trim removed 1 base at V and 10 bases at J, leaving 10 bases unmatched. CDR3 protein: CASSLESTGYGSPLHF. The CDR3 DNA reads as TGTGCCAGCAGCTTAGAGTCGACAGGGTACGGGTCACCCCTCCACTTT.

The chain employs TRBV15 and TRBJ1-1; no clear D gene. The CDR3 loop spans 13 amino acids. V lost 1 base and J 4 bases, leaving 7 bases between the germline ends. CDR1 and CDR2 from the germline V gene are LNHNV and YYDKDF (reference sequence). The CDR3, as DNA: TGTGCCACCAGCAGAGCAGGTCCCACTGAAGCTTTCTTT. This gives the protein CATSRAGPTEAFF.

This clone is a singleton in its sample. The chain joins TRBV7-3 to TRBJ2-5; perhaps TRBD2 as D (5 bases). The CDR3 spans 13 residues. V lost 5 bases to trimming and J lost 0 bases, with 7 bases between them. Germline CDR1 and CDR2: SGHTA and FQGTGA. In DNA form, the CDR3 reads TGTGCCAGCAGCCCGGACTACCAAGAGACCCAGTACTTC. It is translated as CASSPDYQETQYF.

This clone was observed a few times. The chain joins TRBV7-9 to TRBJ1-1; TRBD1 matches 7 bases. The CDR3 extends over 14 amino acids. V was clipped by 4 bases and J by 5 bases; unmatched bases: 7. CDR1 and CDR2 (germline): SEHNR, FQNEAQ (reference sequence). The CDR3 nucleotides read TGTGCCAGCAGCTCACTTACAGGGGAGACTGAAGCTTTCTTT. Translated: CASSSLTGETEAFF.

This sequence joins TRBV10-3 and TRBJ1-4, with TRBD1 matching over 9 bases. CDR3 size: 14 residues. V shed 6 bases and J 4 bases; nucleotides not matched to a gene: 3. Germline loops: CDR1 ENHRY, CDR2 SYGVKD. The CDR3 DNA reads as TGTGCCATCAGAGGGACAGGGAGTAATGAAAAACTGTTTTTT. This codes for CAIRGTGSNEKLFF.

The J gene is TRBJ2-3, the V gene TRBV5-8; perhaps TRBD1 as D (6 bases). V was clipped by 10 bases and J by 4 bases, with 19 bases between them. Germline-derived CDR1 and CDR2 are SGHTS and YDEGEE. CDR3 length equals 14 residues. This CDR3 is CASPVWQGPDTQYF. The CDR3 coding sequence is TGTGCCTCCCCCGTTTGGCAGGGGCCAGATACGCAGTATTTT. The full variable domain, rest sourced from reference TRBV5-8 and TRBJ2-3, is EAGVTQSPTHLIKTRGQQATLRCSPISGHTSVYWYQQALGLGLQFLLWYDEGEERNRGNFPPRFSGRQFPNYSSELNVNALELEDSALYLCASPVWQGPDTQYFGPGTRLTVL.

The chain carries TRBV5-6 and TRBJ1-6, with 7 bases lining up with TRBD1. Germline CDR1 reads SGHDT; CDR2 reads YYEEEE. This CDR3 spans 16 amino acids. V lost 4 bases, J lost 10 bases, and 14 bases stayed unmatched. CDR3 amino acids: CASSPRSRTGTSPLHF. CDR3 sequence (DNA): TGTGCCAGCAGCCCGCGGAGTAGGACAGGAACCTCACCCCTCCACTTT.

CDR3 nucleotides: TGTGCCAGCACTAGGGACGGGCCTTCCGTGGGCTACACCTTC. It codes for CASTRDGPSVGYTF. The chain links TRBV2 to TRBJ1-2; D perhaps matches TRBD1 (5 bases). Trimming pared 7 bases from V and 8 bases from J, leaving 20 bases between. Germline CDR1 SNHLY, CDR2 FYNNEI. The CDR3 covers 14 residues.